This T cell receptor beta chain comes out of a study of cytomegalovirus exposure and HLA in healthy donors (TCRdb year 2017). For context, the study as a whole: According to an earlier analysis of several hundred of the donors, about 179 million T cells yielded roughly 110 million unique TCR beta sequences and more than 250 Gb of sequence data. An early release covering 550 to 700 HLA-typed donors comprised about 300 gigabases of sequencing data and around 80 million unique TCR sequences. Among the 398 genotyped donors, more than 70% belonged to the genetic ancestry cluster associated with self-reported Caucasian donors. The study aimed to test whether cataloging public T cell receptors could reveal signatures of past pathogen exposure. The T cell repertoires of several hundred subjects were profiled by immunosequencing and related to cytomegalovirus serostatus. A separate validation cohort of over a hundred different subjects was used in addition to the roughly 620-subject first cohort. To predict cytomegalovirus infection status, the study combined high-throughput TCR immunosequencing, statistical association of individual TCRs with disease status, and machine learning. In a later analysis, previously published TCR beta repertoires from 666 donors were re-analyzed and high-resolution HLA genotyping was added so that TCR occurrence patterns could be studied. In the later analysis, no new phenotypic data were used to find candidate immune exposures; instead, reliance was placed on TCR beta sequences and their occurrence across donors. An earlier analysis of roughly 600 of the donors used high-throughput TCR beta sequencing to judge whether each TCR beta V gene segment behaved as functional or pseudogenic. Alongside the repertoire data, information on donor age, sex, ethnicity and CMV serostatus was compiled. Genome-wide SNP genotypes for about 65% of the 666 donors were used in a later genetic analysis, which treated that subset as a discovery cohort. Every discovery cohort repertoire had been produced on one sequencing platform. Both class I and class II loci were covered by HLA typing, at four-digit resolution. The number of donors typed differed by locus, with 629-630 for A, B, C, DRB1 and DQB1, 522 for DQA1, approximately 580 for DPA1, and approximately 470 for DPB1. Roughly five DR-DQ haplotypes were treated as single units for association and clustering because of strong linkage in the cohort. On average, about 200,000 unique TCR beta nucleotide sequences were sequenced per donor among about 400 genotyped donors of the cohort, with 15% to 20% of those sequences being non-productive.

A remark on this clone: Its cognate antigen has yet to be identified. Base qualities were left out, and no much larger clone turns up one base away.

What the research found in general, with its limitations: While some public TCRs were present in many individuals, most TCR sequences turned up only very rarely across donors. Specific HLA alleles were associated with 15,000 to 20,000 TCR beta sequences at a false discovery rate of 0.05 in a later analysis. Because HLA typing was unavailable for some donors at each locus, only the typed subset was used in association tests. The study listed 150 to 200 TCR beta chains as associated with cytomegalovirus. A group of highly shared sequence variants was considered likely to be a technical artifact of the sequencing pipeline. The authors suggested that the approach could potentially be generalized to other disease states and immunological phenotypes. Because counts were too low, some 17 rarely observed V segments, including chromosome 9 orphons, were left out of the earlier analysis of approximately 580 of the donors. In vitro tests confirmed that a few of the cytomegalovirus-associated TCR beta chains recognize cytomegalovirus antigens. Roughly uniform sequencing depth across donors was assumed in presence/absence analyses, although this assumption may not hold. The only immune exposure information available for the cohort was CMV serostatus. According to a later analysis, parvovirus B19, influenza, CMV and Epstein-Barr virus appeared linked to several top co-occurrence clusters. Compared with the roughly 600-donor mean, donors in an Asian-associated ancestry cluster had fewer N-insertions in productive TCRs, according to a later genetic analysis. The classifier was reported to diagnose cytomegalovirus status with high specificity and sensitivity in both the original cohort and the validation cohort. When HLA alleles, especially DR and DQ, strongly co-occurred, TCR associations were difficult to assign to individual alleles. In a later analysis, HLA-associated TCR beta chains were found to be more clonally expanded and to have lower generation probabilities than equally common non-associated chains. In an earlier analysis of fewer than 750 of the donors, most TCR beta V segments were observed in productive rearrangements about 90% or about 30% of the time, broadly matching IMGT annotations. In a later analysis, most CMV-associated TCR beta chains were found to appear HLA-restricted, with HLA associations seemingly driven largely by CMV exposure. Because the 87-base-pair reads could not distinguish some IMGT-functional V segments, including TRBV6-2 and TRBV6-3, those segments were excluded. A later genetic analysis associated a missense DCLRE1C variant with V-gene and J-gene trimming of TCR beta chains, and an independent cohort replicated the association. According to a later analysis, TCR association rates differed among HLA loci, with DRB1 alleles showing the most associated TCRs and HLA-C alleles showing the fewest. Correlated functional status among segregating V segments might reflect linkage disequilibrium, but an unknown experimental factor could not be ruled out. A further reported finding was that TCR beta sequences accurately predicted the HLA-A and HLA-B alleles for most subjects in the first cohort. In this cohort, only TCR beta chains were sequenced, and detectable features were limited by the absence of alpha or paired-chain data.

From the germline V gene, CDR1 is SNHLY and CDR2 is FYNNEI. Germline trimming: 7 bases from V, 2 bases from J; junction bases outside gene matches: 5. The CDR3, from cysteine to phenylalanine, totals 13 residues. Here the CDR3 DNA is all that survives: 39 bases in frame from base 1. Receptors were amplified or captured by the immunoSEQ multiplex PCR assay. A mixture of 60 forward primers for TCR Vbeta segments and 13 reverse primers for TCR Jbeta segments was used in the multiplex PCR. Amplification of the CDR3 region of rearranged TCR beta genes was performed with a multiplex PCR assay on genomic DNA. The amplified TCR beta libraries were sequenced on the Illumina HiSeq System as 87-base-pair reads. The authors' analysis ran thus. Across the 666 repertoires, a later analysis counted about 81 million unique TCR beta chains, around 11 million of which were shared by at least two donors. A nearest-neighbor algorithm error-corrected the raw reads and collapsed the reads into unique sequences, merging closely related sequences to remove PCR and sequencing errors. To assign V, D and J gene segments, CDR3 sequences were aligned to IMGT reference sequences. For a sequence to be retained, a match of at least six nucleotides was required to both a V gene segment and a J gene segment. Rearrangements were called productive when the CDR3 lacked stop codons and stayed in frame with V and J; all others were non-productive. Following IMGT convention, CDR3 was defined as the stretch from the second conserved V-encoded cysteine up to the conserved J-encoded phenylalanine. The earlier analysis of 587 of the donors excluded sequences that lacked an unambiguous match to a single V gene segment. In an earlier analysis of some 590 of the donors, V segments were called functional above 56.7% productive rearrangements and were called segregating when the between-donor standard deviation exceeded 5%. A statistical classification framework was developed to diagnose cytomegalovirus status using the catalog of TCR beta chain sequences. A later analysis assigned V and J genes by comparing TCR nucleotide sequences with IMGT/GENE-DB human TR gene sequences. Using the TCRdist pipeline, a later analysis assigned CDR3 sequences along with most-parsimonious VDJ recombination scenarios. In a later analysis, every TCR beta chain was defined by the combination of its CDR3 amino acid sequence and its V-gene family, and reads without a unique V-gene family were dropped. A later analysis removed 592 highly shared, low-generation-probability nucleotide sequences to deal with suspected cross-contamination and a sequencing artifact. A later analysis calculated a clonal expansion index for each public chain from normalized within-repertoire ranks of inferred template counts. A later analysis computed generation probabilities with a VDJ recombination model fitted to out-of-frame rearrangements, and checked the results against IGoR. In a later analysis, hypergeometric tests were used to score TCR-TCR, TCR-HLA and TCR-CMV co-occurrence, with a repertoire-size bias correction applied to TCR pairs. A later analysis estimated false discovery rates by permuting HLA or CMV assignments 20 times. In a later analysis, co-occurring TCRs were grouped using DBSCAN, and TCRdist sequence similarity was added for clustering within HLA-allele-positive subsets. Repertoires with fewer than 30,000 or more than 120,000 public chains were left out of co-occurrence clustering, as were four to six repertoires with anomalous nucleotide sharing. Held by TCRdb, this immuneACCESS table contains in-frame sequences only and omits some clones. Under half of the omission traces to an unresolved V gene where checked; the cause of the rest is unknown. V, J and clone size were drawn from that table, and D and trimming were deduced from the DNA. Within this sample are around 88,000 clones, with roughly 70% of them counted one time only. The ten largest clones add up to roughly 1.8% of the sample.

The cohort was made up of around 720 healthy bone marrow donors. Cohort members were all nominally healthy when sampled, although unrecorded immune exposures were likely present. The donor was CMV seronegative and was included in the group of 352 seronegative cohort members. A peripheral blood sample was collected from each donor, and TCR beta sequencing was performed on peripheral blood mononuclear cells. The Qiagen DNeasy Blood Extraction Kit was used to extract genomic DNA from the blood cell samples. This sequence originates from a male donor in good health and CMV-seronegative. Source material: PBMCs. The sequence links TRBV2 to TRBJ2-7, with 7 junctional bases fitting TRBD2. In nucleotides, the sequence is TGTGCCAGCATGAACCTAGCGGCCTACGAGCAGTACTTC. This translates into CASMNLAAYEQYF.